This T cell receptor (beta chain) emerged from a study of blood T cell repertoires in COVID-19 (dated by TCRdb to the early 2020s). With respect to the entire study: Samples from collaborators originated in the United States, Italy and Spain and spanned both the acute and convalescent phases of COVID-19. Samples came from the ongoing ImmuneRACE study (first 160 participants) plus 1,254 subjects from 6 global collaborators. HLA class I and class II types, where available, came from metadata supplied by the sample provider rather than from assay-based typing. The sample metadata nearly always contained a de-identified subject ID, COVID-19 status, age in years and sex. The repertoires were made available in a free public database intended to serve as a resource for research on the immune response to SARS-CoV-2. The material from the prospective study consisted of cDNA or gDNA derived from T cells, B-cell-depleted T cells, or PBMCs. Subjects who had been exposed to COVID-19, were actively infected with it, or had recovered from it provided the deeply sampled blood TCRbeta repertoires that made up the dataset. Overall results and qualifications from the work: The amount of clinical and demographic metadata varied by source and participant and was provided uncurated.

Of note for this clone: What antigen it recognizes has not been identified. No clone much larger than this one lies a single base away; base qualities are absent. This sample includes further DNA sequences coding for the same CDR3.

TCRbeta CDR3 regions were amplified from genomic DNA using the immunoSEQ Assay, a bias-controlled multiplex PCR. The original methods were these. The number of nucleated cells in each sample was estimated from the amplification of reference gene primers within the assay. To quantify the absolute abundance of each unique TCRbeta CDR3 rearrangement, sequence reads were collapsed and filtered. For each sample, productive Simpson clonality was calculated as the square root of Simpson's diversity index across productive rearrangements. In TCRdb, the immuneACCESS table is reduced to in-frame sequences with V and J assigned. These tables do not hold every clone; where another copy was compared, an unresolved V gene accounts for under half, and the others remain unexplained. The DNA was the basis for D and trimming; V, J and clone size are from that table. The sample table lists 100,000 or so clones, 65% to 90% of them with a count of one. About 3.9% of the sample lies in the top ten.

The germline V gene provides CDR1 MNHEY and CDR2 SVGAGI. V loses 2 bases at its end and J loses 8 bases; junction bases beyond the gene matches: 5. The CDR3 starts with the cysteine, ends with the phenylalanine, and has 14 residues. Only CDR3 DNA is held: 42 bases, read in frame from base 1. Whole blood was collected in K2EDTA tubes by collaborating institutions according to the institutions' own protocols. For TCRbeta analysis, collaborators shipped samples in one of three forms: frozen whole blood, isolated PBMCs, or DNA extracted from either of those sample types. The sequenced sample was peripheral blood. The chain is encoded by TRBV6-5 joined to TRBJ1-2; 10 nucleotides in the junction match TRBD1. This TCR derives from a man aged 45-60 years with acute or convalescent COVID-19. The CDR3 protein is CASSYGDRGRGYTF. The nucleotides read TGTGCCAGCAGTTACGGGGACAGGGGTCGCGGCTACACCTTC.